The next 19 T cell receptor beta chains were all read from a single sample in a study of blood T cells in healthy people across ages. Through a sample-barcoded 5' primer and a J-beta primer mix, a second PCR was run for roughly 7 to 11 cycles. One entry per CDR3 protein, called by TCRdb with MiXCR from the 5' RACE reads. The table lists 1.5 million to 2 million distinct CDR3 sequences, roughly 30% of them singletons, with roughly 8% in the top ten. Input material: blood. Receptors were obtained from a young woman in good health.

This clonotype has more than one count but fewer than ten. This sequence joins TRBV5-1 and TRBJ2-5; tentative D call: TRBD2 (5 bases). This CDR3 comprises 15 residues. CDR1 and CDR2 from the germline V gene are SGHRS and YFSETQ. Between the trimmed V and J ends, which lost 0 bases and 2 bases, there was a span of 11 bases. Written as DNA, the CDR3 is TGCGCCAGCAGCTTGGGGCCGGGGAGTCAAGAGACCCAGTACTTC. It translates to CASSLGPGSQETQYF.

This clonotype turned up a few times. V usage is TRBV18 and J usage is TRBJ2-7; D might be TRBD1 (6 bases). This CDR3 has 12 amino acids. The V end lost 3 bases, the J end lost 7 bases, and 10 bases lay between the germline ends. Germline V CDR1 and CDR2: KGHSH, LQKENI. CDR3 sequence: CASSPITGEQYF. DNA for the CDR3: TGTGCCAGCTCACCCATTACAGGGGAGCAGTACTTC. The full variable domain, with the rest looked up from reference TRBV18 and TRBJ2-7, is NAGVMQNPRHLVRRRGQEARLRCSPMKGHSHVYWYRQLPEEGLKFMVYLQKENIIDESGMPKERFSAEFPKEGPSILRIQQVVRGDSAAYFCASSPITGEQYFGPGTRLTVT.

The chain uses TRBV20-1 and TRBJ2-3, with unresolved D. The length of the CDR3 is 14 residues. Trimming stripped 3 bases from V and 0 bases from J, with 10 bases between. CDR1 and CDR2 (germline): DFQATT, SNEGSKA (reference sequence). CDR3 bases: TGCAGTGCTAGGCCCCCGGACAGCACAGATACGCAGTATTTT. It yields the protein CSARPPDSTDTQYF.

This chain links TRBV2 with TRBJ2-1; 10 positions agree with TRBD2. This CDR3 is built from 16 residues. The germline V gene encodes CDR1 SNHLY and CDR2 FYNNEI. After removal of 6 bases from V and 7 bases from J, the junction contained 12 bases not matched to a gene. The DNA for the CDR3 is TGTGCCAGCAGGAGGTCCGGAGCGGGGGGGCCGAATGAGCAGTTCTTC. Its translation is CASRRSGAGGPNEQFF.

The chain combines TRBV11-2 with TRBJ2-7; TRBD2 aligns across 10 bases. Germline V CDR1 and CDR2: SGHAT, FQNNGV. The V segment lost 5 bases and the J segment 5 bases; nucleotides outside the gene matches: 18. The CDR3 is 18 amino acids. CDR3 sequence (DNA): TGTGCCAGCAGCCTTCTCCGACGTCAAGCGGGAGGGTTCAACGAGCAGTACTTC. Translating gives CASSLLRRQAGGFNEQYF.

The CDR3 DNA reads as TGTGCCAGCAGCCAAGAGGGACCGCACGGGAGCTACACCTTC. Its translation: CASSQEGPHGSYTF. The rearrangement links TRBV3-1 to TRBJ1-2, with D possibly being TRBD1 (5 bases). Germline-derived CDR1 and CDR2 are LGHDT and YNNKEL (reference sequence). The ends were cut back, 0 bases at V and 9 bases at J, with 14 bases in the middle. The CDR3 runs to 14 residues.

The rearrangement links TRBV24-1 to TRBJ2-3, with no clear D. The ends were cut back, 10 bases at V and 5 bases at J, with 18 bases in the middle. Germline CDR1 KGHDR, CDR2 SFDVKD. This CDR3 is built from 14 residues. The CDR3 coding sequence is TGTGCCACGGCAGGCGACCCTACCGTAGATACGCAGTATTTT. Translated, it gives CATAGDPTVDTQYF.

This clonotype occurred a few times. The gene calls are TRBV3-1 and TRBJ2-5; 9 bases align to TRBD2. The CDR3 consists of 15 residues. Germline CDR1 reads LGHDT; CDR2 reads YNNKEL (reference sequence). V was clipped by 3 bases and J by 3 bases; unmatched bases: 5. CDR3 bases: TGTGCCAGCAGCCAGGGTAGCGGGAGTGAAGAGACCCAGTACTTC. Translation: CASSQGSGSEETQYF.

The sample holds a few counts of this clonotype. This chain uses TRBV20-1 with TRBJ2-3, with TRBD2 matching 7 bases. V lost 8 bases and J lost 6; bases outside the gene matches: 11. The CDR3 is made up of 13 amino acids. CDR1 is DFQATT and CDR2 is SNEGSKA in the germline V gene (reference sequence). This CDR3 reads CSSMGGVADTQYF. The DNA of the CDR3 is TGCAGTTCCATGGGGGGGGTGGCGGATACGCAGTATTTT.

The gene calls are TRBV9 and TRBJ1-4, with a weak D call TRBD1 (6 bases). Looked up from germline, CDR1 is SGDLS and CDR2 is YYNGEE. The CDR3 has 15 residues. The V end was cut by 5 bases, the J end by 8 bases, with 19 bases between. The CDR3 loop reads CASSEGQSEQEKLFF. The CDR3, as DNA: TGTGCCAGCAGTGAAGGACAGTCCGAACAGGAAAAACTGTTTTTT. Variable domain in full (rest from reference TRBV9 and TRBJ1-4): DSGVTQTPKHLITATGQRVTLRCSPRSGDLSVYWYQQSLDQGLQFLIQYYNGEERAKGNILERFSAQQFPDLHSELNLSSLELGDSALYFCASSEGQSEQEKLFFGSGTQLSVL.

In this sample, this clonotype turned up many times. The rearrangement links TRBV5-1 to TRBJ2-1; possible D gene TRBD2, 7 bases. The germline gives CDR1 SGHRS, CDR2 YFSETQ. V was cut by 3 bases and J by 4 bases, with 20 bases left in between. The CDR3 runs to 17 residues. The CDR3 loop is CASSSPRGRAGYNEQFF. CDR3 DNA sequence: TGCGCCAGCAGCTCGCCGAGGGGGAGGGCCGGATACAATGAGCAGTTCTTC.

V usage is TRBV14 and J usage is TRBJ2-5, with D unresolved. The tail of the sequence fits TRBJ2-7 better, so the J call may be wrong. Germline V gene sequence: CDR1 SGHDN, CDR2 FVKESK. CDR3 length: 13 amino acids. The CDR3 nucleotides read TGTGCCAGCAGCCAAGTGTATAGGCTCGAGCAGTACTTC. Amino acids: CASSQVYRLEQYF.

The DNA for the CDR3 is TGTGCCAGCAGTCCTAGCGGGGGAATCACAGATACGCAGTATTTT. It yields the protein CASSPSGGITDTQYF. The V call is TRBV12-3 or TRBV12-4, the J call TRBJ2-3; 10 bases are a match to TRBD2. Trimming cost V 5 bases and J 2 bases; bases outside gene matches: 4. The CDR3 covers 15 residues.

In its sample, this clonotype was seen a few times. The chain has TRBV12-3 or TRBV12-4 and TRBJ2-1; TRBD2 is a possible D gene (6 bases). V lost 3 bases to trimming and J lost 0 bases, with 12 bases between them. The CDR3 is made up of 16 amino acids. The CDR3 region is CASSFGGESSYNEQFF. The DNA of the CDR3 is TGTGCCAGCAGTTTTGGCGGGGAGAGCTCCTACAATGAGCAGTTCTTC.

The gene calls are TRBV28 and TRBJ2-3, with 9 bases identical to TRBD1. With V trimmed by 6 bases and J by 9 bases, 10 bases remained unmatched. CDR3 length: 14 amino acids. The germline V gene encodes CDR1 MDHEN and CDR2 SYDVKM. CDR3 sequence (DNA): TGTGCCAGCAGCCCGGGACAGGGTCTTGTAACGCAGTATTTT. Its protein is CASSPGQGLVTQYF.

The chain carries TRBV20-1 and TRBJ1-1; the D is unclear. Germline lookup yields CDR1 DFQATT and CDR2 SNEGSKA (reference sequence). Trimming removed 2 bases from V and 3 bases from J, with 13 bases in between. There are 14 residues in the CDR3. The CDR3 nucleotides are TGCAGTGCTAGATCGGCCAGAGTCGACACTGAAGCTTTCTTT. Residues: CSARSARVDTEAFF.

Notes on this clonotype: This could be a read error, since a much larger clone is one nucleotide away. The rearrangement links TRBV4-3 to TRBJ2-1, with TRBD2 matching 7 bases. The CDR3 sequence is 16 residues long. V gave up 0 bases and J gave up 5 bases; unmatched junction bases: 7. In germline, CDR1 is LGHNA, CDR2 YSLEER. CDR3 nucleotide sequence: TGCGCCAGCAGCCAAGATGCCTCGGGGGGTCACAATGAGCAGTTCTTC. Its protein is CASSQDASGGHNEQFF.

This clonotype was observed at least ten times. The chain employs TRBV20-1 and TRBJ2-1; D gene ambiguous. Deletions cut 0 bases from V and 0 bases from J, with 9 bases between. CDR3 length: 15 residues. CDR1 and CDR2 (germline): DFQATT, SNEGSKA (reference sequence). In nucleotides, the CDR3 is TGCAGTGCTAGAGACGAGAGGAGCTCCTACAATGAGCAGTTCTTC. Protein product: CSARDERSSYNEQFF.

In this sample, this clonotype turned up many times. The rearrangement joins TRBV4-2 to TRBJ1-2; D unclear. The germline CDR1 and CDR2 sequences are LGHNA and YNFKEQ. The CDR3 has 14 amino acids. The V gene lost 0 bases and the J gene lost 3 bases, with 8 bases spanning the gap. In DNA form, the CDR3 reads TGTGCCAGCAGCCAAGATTTGCCGGACTATGGCTACACCTTC. Translated, it gives CASSQDLPDYGYTF.